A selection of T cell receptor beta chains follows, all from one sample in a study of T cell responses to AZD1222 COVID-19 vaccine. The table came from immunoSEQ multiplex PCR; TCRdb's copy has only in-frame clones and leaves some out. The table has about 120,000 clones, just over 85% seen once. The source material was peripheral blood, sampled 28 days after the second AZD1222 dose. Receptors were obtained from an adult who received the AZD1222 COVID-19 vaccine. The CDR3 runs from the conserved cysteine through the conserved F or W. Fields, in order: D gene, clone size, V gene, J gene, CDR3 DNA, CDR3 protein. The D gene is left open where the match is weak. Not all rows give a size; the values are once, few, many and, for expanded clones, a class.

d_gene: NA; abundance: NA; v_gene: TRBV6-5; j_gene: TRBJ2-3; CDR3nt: TGTGCCAGCAGCCATGGGACACTTAGCACAGATACGCAGTATTTT; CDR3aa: CASSHGTLSTDTQYF
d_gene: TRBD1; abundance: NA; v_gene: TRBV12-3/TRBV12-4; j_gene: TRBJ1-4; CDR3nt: TGTGCCAGCAACCGACAGGGAGAAAAACTGTTTTTT; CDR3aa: CASNRQGEKLFF
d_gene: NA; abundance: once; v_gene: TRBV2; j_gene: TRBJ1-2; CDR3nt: TGTGCCAGCAGTGCCTTTGGGGGTAGCTATGGCTACACCTTC; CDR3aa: CASSAFGGSYGYTF
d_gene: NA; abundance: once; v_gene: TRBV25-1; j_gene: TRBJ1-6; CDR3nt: TGTGCCACAAGGAAAGTCGGGACAAGTAATTCACCCCTCCACTTT; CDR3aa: CATRKVGTSNSPLHF
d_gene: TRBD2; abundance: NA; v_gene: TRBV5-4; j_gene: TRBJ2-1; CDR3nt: TGTGCCAGCAGCCTTAGCGGGAGGGTAAATGAGCAGTTCTTC; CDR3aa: CASSLSGRVNEQFF
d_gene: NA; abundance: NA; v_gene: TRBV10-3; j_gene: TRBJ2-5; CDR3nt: TGTGCCATCTCTGAGAGGGGTCCAGCCCAAGAGACCCAGTACTTC; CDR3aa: CAISERGPAQETQYF
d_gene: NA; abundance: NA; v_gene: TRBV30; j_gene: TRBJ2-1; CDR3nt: TGTGCCTGGAGTGTAACCGGGAGCTCCTACAATGAGCAGTTCTTC; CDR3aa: CAWSVTGSSYNEQFF
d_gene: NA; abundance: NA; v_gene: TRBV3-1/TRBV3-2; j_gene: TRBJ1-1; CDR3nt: TGTGCCAGCAGCCAGGGAATGGCTGAAGCTTTCTTT; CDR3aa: CASSQGMAEAFF
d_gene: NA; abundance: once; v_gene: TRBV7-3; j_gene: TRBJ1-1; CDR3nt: TGTGCCAGCAGCTTAAGGGGCGACACTGAAGCTTTCTTT; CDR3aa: CASSLRGDTEAFF
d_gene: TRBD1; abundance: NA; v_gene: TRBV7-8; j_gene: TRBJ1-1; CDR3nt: TGTGCCAGCAGCCAAGTTAACAGGGGTGACACTGAAGCTTTCTTT; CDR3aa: CASSQVNRGDTEAFF
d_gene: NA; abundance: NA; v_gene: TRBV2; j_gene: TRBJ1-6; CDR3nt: TGTGCCAGCAGTGAATTGACATCGGGTTCACCCCTCCACTTT; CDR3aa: CASSELTSGSPLHF
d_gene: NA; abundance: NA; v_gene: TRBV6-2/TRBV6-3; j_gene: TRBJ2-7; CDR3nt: TGTGCCAGCAGTTACTCGAAGGACGGTGACTACGAGCAGTACTTC; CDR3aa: CASSYSKDGDYEQYF
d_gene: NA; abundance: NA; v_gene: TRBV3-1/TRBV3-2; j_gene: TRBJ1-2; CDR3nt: TGTGCCAGCAGCCCCGGCTCCCCGCAGTTCGCCTTTTATGGCTACACCTTC; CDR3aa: CASSPGSPQFAFYGYTF
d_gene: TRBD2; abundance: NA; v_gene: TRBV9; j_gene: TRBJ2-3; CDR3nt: TGTGCCAGCAGCAGGCTGGGGCTAGCGGGAGGGCCCGGCACAGATACGCAGTATTTT; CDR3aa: CASSRLGLAGGPGTDTQYF
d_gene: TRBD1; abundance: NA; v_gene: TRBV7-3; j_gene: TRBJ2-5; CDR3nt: TGTGCCAGCAGCCCCAACAGGGGGGCGGAGACCCAGTACTTC; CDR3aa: CASSPNRGAETQYF
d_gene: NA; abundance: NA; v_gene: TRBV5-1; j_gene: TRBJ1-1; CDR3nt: TGCGCCAGCAGCTGGGGGGGACGTGAAGCTTTCTTT; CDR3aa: CASSWGGREAFF
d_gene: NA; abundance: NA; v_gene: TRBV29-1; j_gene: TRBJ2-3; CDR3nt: TGCAGCGTTGTAGGTTCGGCAGGGGGCACAGATACGCAGTATTTT; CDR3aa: CSVVGSAGGTDTQYF
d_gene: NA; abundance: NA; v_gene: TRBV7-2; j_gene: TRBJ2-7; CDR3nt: TGTGCCAGCAGCTTAGCGAGCTCCTACGAGCAGTACTTC; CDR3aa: CASSLASSYEQYF
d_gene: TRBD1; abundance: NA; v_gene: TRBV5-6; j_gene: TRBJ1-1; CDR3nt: TGTGCCAGCAGGACTGCCGGGACAGGGGCGTGGGAAGCTTTCTTT; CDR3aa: CASRTAGTGAWEAFF
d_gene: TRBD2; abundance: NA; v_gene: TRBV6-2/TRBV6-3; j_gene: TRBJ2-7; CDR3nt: TGTGCCAGCAGTGACGGACTAGCGGGGGGCGATAACCCCGAGCAGTACTTC; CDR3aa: CASSDGLAGGDNPEQYF
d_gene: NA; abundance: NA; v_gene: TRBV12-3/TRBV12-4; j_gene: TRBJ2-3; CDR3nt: TGTGCCAGCAGTCAGGTGACAGATACGCAGTATTTT; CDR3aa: CASSQVTDTQYF
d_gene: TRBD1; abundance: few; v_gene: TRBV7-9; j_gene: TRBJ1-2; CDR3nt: TGTGCCAGCAGCTTAGGGACAGGGCCGAATGGGGGCACCTTC; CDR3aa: CASSLGTGPNGGTF
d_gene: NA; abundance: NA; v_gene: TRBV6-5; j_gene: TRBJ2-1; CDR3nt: TGTGCCAGCAGTTACGGCAGGGCTCATGAGCAGTTCTTC; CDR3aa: CASSYGRAHEQFF
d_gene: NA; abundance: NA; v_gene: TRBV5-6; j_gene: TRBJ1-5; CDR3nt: TGTGCCAGCAGCTTCGGGGGATCGGGACAGCCCCAGCATTTT; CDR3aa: CASSFGGSGQPQHF
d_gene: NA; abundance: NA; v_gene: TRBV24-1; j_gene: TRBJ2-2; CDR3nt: TGTGCCACCAGTGCCGATGGGCCCACCGGGGAGCTGTTTTTT; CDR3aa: CATSADGPTGELFF
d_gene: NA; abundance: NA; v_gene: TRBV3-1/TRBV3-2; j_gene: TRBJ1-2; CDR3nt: TGTGCCAGCAGCCAAGGCGGGACTAACAACTATGGCTACACCTTC; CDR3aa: CASSQGGTNNYGYTF
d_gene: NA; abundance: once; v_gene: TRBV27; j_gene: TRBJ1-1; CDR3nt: TGTGCCAGCAGTTTCCGGGGCCCGAACACTGAAGCTTTCTTT; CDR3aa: CASSFRGPNTEAFF
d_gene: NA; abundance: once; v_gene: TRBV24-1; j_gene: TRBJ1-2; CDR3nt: TGTGCCACCAGGGGGGCAGAGGGAAGGGGCTACACCTTC; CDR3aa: CATRGAEGRGYTF
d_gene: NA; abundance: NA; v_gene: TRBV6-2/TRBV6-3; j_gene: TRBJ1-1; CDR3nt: TGTGCCAGCAGTCGGCTCGCAGGGGTCACTGAAGCTTTCTTT; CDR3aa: CASSRLAGVTEAFF
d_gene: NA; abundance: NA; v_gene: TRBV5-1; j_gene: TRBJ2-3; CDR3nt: TGCGCCAGCAGCTTGTCAGGGTTGGATACGCAGTATTTT; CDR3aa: CASSLSGLDTQYF
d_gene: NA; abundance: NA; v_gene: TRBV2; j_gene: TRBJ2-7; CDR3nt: TGTGCCAGCAAGAGGGCCAGGAGCGAAAGTTACGAGCAGTACTTC; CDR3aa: CASKRARSESYEQYF
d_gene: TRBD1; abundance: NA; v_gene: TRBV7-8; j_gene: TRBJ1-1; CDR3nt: TGTGCCAGCAGCTTAGGGACAGGGAACACTGAAGCTTTCTTT; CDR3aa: CASSLGTGNTEAFF
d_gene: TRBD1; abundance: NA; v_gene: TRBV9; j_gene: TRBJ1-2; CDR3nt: TGTGCCAGCAGCGTAGGGACAGGCTATGGCTACACCTTC; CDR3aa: CASSVGTGYGYTF
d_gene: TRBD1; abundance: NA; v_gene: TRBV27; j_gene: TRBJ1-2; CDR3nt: TGTGCCAGCTCGGGCAGGGGGCTGGACTATGGCTACACCTTC; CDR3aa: CASSGRGLDYGYTF
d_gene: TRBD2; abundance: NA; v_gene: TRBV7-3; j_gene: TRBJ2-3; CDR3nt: TGTGCCAGCAGCTTAAGGGGACTAGGGACAGATACGCAGTATTTT; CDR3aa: CASSLRGLGTDTQYF
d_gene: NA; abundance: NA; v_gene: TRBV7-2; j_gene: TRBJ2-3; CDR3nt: TGTGCCAGCAGCCAGCTAGCCCGCGGCACAGATACGCAGTATTTT; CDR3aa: CASSQLARGTDTQYF
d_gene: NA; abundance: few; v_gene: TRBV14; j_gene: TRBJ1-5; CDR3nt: TGTGCCAGCAGCCAAAGCTTAGAGCTTCCCCAGCATTTT; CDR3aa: CASSQSLELPQHF
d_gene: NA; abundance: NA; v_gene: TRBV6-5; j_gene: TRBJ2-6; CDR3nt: TGTGCCAGCAGTTACGCCCTAACTGGGGCCAACGTCCTGACTTTC; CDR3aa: CASSYALTGANVLTF
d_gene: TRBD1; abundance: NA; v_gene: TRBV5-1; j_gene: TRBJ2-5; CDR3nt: TGCGCCAGCAGCTTGACAGGGGTAGGAGAGACCCAGTACTTC; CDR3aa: CASSLTGVGETQYF
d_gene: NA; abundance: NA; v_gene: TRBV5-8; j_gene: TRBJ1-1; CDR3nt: TGTGCCAGCAGCTTGGCGGGTATTGCAGAGATGAACACTGAAGCTTTCTTT; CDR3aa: CASSLAGIAEMNTEAFF
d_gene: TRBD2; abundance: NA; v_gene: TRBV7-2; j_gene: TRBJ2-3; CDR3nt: TGTGCCAGCAGCGCCCGACTAGCGGGGACAGATACGCAGTATTTT; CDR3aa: CASSARLAGTDTQYF
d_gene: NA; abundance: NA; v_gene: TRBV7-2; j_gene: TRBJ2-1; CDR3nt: TGTGCCAGCAGCTTAGCCCGGACAGCTCGCAATGAGCAGTTCTTC; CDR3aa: CASSLARTARNEQFF
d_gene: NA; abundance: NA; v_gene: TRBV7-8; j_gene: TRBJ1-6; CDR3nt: TGTGCCAGCAGCTTAAAACTAGGGGGACCCCTCCACTTT; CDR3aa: CASSLKLGGPLHF
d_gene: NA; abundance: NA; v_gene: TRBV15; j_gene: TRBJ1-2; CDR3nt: TGTGCCACCAGCCCCCGGATTACAGGGTACGGCTACACCTTC; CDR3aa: CATSPRITGYGYTF
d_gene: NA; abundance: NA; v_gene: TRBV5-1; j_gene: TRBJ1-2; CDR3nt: TGCGCCGGCAGCATTACCGGGACTAACTATGGCTACACCTTC; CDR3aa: CAGSITGTNYGYTF
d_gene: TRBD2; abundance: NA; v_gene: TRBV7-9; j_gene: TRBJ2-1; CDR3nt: TGTGCCAGCAGGGAGGGAAGCGGGAGGAAGGGGCTCAATGAGCAGTTCTTC; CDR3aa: CASREGSGRKGLNEQFF
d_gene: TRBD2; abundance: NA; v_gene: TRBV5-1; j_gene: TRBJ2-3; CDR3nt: TGCGCCAGCAGCTTCCAGACTAGCGGAACGGGGGATACGCAGTATTTT; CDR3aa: CASSFQTSGTGDTQYF
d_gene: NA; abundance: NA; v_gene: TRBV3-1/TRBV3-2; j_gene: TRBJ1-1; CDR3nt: TGTGCCAGCAGCCAAGATTTCGGGGAGGGGACTGAAGCTTTCTTT; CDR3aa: CASSQDFGEGTEAFF
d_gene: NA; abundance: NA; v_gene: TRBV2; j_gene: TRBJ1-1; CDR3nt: TGTGCCAGCAGAAGGGGGGAGAACACTGAAGCTTTCTTT; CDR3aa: CASRRGENTEAFF
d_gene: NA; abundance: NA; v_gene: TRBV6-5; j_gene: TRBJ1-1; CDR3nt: TGTGCCAGCAGTCACCAGGGCCTGAACACTGAAGCTTTCTTT; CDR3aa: CASSHQGLNTEAFF
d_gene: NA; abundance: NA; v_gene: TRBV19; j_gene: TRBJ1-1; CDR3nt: TGTGCCAGTAGTATTATGGGCTTGGGAGAGAACACTGAAGCTTTCTTT; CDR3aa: CASSIMGLGENTEAFF
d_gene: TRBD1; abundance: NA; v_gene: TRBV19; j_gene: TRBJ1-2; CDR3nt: TGTGCCAGTAGTGAGGACAGGACCACGGGCTATGGCTACACCTTC; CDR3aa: CASSEDRTTGYGYTF
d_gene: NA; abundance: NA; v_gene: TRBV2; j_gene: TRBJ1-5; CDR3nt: TGTGCCAGCAGTGAATTGGGGGTAGGGAGCAATCAGCCCCAGCATTTT; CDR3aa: CASSELGVGSNQPQHF
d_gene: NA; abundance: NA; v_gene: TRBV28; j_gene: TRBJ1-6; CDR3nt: TGTGCCAGCAGCCTCGGGCAGATCTATAATTCACCCCTCCACTTT; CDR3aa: CASSLGQIYNSPLHF